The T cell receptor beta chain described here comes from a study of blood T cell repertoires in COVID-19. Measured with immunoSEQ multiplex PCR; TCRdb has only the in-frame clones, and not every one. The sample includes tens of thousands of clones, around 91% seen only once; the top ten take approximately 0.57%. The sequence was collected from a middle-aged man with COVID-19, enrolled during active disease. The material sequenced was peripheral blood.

The CDR3 DNA is TGTGCCAGCTTCTCAGGGTGGGAAGAGACCCAGTACTTC. Protein product: CASFSGWEETQYF. V usage is TRBV18 and J usage is TRBJ2-5; the D gene is possibly TRBD1 (5 bases). This CDR3 contains 13 residues. Germline V gene data show CDR1 as KGHSH and CDR2 as LQKENI. Trimming shortened V by 7 bases and J by 3 bases, and 12 bases separated the two germline ends.